This T cell receptor beta chain is from a study of blood T cell repertoires in COVID-19. Germline-derived CDR1 and CDR2 are LNHDA and SQIVND (reference sequence). The CDR3 spans 13 residues. The V segment lost 5 bases and the J segment 4 bases; nucleotides outside the gene matches: 4. The authors' processing: For nucleated cells, counts were estimated from reference gene primer amplification. Using immunoSEQ multiplex PCR, the repertoire was profiled, and TCRdb retains in-frame clones only, with some absent. That table supplies the V and J calls and clone size; D and trimming were determined from the DNA. The sample carries some 230,000 clones, approximately 83% recorded once.

V and J are TRBV19 and TRBJ1-2; TRBD1 agrees at 7 bases. The receptor comes from a woman aged 35 to 49 with acute COVID-19. Source material: PBMCs or T cells enriched from blood (not recorded which). Here the CDR3 DNA reads TGTGCCAGTAGTGAACAGGGGCGCTATGGCTACACCTTC. It codes for CASSEQGRYGYTF.